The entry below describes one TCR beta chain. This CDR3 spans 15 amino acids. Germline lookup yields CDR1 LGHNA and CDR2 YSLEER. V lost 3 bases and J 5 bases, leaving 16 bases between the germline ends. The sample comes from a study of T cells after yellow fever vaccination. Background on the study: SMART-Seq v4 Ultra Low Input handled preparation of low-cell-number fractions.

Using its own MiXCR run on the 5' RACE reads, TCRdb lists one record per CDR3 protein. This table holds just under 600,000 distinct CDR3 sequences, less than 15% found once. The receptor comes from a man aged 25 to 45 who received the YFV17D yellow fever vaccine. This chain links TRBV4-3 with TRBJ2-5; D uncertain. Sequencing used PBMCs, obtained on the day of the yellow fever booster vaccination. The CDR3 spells CASSQRMGLGETQYF. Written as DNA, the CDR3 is TGCGCCAGCAGCCAGAGGATGGGGTTAGGGGAGACCCAGTACTTC.